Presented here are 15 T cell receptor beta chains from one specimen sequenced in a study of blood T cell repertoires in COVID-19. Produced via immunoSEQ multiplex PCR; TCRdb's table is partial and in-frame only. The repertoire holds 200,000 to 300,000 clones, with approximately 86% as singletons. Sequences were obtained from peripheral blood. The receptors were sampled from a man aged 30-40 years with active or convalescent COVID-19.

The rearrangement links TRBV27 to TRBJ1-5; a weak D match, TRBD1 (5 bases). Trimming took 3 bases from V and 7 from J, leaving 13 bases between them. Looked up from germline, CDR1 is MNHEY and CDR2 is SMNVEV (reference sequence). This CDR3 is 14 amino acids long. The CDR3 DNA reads TGTGCCAGCAGTTTGGGGTTTGGGGCGCAGCCCCAGCATTTT. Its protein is CASSLGFGAQPQHF.

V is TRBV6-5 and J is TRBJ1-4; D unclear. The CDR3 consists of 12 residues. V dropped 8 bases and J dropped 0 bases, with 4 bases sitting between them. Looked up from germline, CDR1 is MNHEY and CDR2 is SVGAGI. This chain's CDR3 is CASSATNEKLFF. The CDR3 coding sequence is TGTGCCAGCTCCGCAACTAATGAAAAACTGTTTTTT.

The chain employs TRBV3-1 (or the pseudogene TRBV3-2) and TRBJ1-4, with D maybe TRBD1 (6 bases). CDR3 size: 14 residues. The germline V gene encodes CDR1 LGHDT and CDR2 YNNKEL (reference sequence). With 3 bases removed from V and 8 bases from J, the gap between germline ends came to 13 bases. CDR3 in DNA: TGTGCCAGCAGCCAGAAAGGGGGTCCCGAAAAACTGTTTTTT. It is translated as CASSQKGGPEKLFF.

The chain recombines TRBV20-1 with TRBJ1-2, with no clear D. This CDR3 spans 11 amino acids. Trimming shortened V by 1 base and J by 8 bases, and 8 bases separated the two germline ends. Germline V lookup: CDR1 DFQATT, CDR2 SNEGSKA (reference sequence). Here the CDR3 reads CSARVSVGYTF. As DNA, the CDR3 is TGCAGTGCTAGAGTATCTGTGGGCTACACCTTC.

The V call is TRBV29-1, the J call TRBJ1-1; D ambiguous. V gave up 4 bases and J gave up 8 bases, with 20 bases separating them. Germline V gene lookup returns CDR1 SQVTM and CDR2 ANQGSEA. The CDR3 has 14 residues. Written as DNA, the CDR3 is TGCAGCGTTGGGGAGTACCACCCCACCGGAGAAGCTTTCTTT. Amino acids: CSVGEYHPTGEAFF.

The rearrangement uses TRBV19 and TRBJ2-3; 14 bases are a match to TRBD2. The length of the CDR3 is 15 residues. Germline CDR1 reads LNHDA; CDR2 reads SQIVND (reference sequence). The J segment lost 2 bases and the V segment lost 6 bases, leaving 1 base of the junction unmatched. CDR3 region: CASRTSGGDTDTQYF. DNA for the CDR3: TGTGCCAGTAGGACTAGCGGGGGGGACACAGATACGCAGTATTTT.

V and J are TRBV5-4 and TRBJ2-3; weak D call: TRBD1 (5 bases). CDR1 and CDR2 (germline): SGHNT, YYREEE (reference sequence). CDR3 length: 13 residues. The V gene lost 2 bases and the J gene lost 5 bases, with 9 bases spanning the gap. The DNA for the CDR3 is TGTGCCAGCAGCTTTGGGGCGGAAGATACGCAGTATTTT. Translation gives CASSFGAEDTQYF.

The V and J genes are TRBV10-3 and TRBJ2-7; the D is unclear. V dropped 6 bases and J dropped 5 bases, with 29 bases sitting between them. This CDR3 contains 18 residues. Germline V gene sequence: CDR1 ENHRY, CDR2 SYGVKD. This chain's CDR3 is CAIRVGLMQTLCEDEQYF. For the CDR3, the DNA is TGTGCCATCAGAGTCGGGTTGATGCAGACCCTCTGTGAGGACGAGCAGTACTTC.

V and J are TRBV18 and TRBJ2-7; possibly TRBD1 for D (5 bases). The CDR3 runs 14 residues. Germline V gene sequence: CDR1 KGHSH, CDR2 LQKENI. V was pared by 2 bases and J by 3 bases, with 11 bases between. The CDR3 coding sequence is TGTGCCAGCTCACCATCCCCCAGGGACTACGAGCAGTACTTC. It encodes CASSPSPRDYEQYF.

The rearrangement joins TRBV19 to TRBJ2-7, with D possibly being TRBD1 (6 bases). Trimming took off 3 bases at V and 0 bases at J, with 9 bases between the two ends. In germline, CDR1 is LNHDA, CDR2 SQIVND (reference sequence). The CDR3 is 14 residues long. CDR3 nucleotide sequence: TGTGCCAGTAGTATCGACAGGTCCTCCTACGAGCAGTACTTC. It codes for CASSIDRSSYEQYF.

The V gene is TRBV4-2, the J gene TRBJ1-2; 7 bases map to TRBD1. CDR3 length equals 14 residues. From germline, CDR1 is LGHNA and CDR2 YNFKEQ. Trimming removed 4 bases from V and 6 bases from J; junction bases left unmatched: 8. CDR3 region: CASSPGGPANGYTF. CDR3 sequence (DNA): TGTGCCAGCAGCCCAGGGGGTCCGGCCAATGGCTACACCTTC.

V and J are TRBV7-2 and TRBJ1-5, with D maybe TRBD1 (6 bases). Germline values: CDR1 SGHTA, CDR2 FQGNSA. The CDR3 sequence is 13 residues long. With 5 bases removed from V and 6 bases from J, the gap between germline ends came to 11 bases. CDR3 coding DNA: TGTGCCAGCAGCGGACAGATAAGTCAGCCCCAGCATTTT. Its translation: CASSGQISQPQHF.

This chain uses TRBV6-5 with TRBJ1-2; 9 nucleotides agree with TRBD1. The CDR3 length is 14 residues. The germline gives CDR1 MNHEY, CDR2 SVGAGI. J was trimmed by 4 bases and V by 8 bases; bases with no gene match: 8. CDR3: CASGKGGQGYGYTF. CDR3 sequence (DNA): TGTGCCAGCGGAAAGGGGGGACAGGGCTATGGCTACACCTTC.

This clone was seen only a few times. In nucleotides, the CDR3 is TGTGCCAGCAAGAGGACAGGGGACACTGAAGCTTTCTTT. It specifies CASKRTGDTEAFF. The rearrangement joins TRBV27 to TRBJ1-1; 9 nucleotides align to TRBD1. The CDR3 covers 13 residues. V shed 7 bases, J shed 3 bases, and the junction held 3 bases outside the gene matches. Germline V lookup: CDR1 MNHEY, CDR2 SMNVEV (reference sequence).

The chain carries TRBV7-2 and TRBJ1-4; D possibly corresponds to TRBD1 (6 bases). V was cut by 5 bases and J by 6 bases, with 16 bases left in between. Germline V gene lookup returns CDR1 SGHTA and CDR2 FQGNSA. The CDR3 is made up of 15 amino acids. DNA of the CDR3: TGTGCCAGCAGCCTTACAGGGAGGGGGGATGAAAAACTGTTTTTT. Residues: CASSLTGRGDEKLFF.